This T cell receptor beta chain is drawn from a study of blood T cell repertoires in COVID-19. As for the study in general: COVID-19 samples collected from the United States, Italy and Spain covered acute and convalescent phases. PBMCs, B-cell-depleted T cells, or T cells provided the cDNA or gDNA that made up the material.

Germline assignment: CDR1 SGHNT and CDR2 YYREEE (reference sequence). V lost 4 bases to trimming and J lost 1 base; unmatched junction nucleotides: 4. The CDR3 totals 16 residues. Source study methods: Estimation of nucleated cell counts was performed using reference gene primer amplification. This table comes from immunoSEQ multiplex PCR, and its TCRdb copy is limited to in-frame clones, with some not included. For V, J and clone size, that table is used; D and trimming come from the DNA. This repertoire shows around 190,000 clones, 80% to 90% found once; its top ten account for around 1.9%. The sample consisted of peripheral blood. The rearrangement joins TRBV5-4 to TRBJ2-2; 10 bases line up with TRBD2. This TCR came from a man aged 18 to 30 who had recovered from COVID-19. The CDR3 region has the DNA TGTGCCAGCAGCCCAAGGACTAGCGGGAACACCGGGGAGCTGTTTTTT. This gives the protein CASSPRTSGNTGELFF.